These T cell receptor beta chains were read from a single sample in a study of shared clonotypes between healthy human individuals. Profiling relied on immunoSEQ multiplex PCR, and the TCRdb table lists in-frame clones only, not all of them. The sample has 2.3 million or so clones, 85% to 95% seen once; the top ten hold approximately 0.4%. Specimen: naive CD4+ T cells from PBMCs. The receptors stem from a man between 18 and 35 years old in good health. Some clones in this sample may be carry-over from other donors' samples. The CDR3 runs from the conserved cysteine through the conserved F or W. D genes are given only for firm matches. A row's size may be missing; if present it is once, few, many or a size class.

cdr3_length	d_call	j_call	clone_size	v_call	cdr3_nt	cdr3_aa
16	TRBD2	TRBJ2-3	.	TRBV6-6	TGTGCCAGCAGTTACGGGCAGGGGACTAGCGGGTTTCCGCAGTATTTT	CASSYGQGTSGFPQYF
14	.	TRBJ2-7	.	TRBV7-3	TGTGCCAGCAGCTTTCGGGGGAGGTTCTACGAGCAGTACTTC	CASSFRGRFYEQYF
15	.	TRBJ2-3	.	TRBV7-3	TGTGCCAGCAGCTTAACCGGGAGTATTATAGATACGCAGTATTTT	CASSLTGSIIDTQYF
15	.	TRBJ2-1	.	TRBV7-3	TGTGCCAGCAGCTTAGGAGGGCGGTCCCGCAATGAGCAGTTCTTC	CASSLGGRSRNEQFF
15	.	TRBJ1-2	once	TRBV4-1	TGCGCCAGCAGGCTTGGACCCATTCAGTACTATGGCTACACCTTC	CASRLGPIQYYGYTF
14	.	TRBJ1-1	.	TRBV27	TGTGCCAGCAGTTTTTTGAGGGAGAACACTGAAGCTTTCTTT	CASSFLRENTEAFF
12	TRBD1	TRBJ1-1	.	TRBV2	TGTGCCAGCAGACAGGGGTTGACTGAAGCTTTCTTT	CASRQGLTEAFF
16	TRBD1	TRBJ1-1	.	TRBV6-5	TGTGCCAGCAGTTACGGCAGGACAGGGCCTAACACTGAAGCTTTCTTT	CASSYGRTGPNTEAFF
13	TRBD1	TRBJ2-4	.	TRBV28	TGTGCCAGCAGCCCATCGGGACAGGACATTCAGTACTTC	CASSPSGQDIQYF
15	TRBD2	TRBJ2-7	.	TRBV18	TGTGCCAGCTCCCCAGGGACTAGCGAGACCTACGAGCAGTACTTC	CASSPGTSETYEQYF
15	.	TRBJ1-5	.	TRBV15	TGTGCCACCAGCAGAGATGTTAGACGAAATCAGCCCCAGCATTTT	CATSRDVRRNQPQHF
13	.	TRBJ2-7	.	TRBV19	TGTGCCAGTAGTAGGGTTCACGGGGGACAGCAGTACTTC	CASSRVHGGQQYF
14	.	TRBJ2-7	.	TRBV30	TGTGCCTGGAGTGACCCGGCGGGTCCCTACGAGCAGTACTTC	CAWSDPAGPYEQYF
17	TRBD2	TRBJ2-5	.	TRBV11-2	TGTGCCAGCAGCTTAGTTGTGGCTAGCGGGTACCAAGAGACCCAGTACTTC	CASSLVVASGYQETQYF
19	.	TRBJ2-1	.	TRBV28	TGTGCCAGCAGTTCTTTGGGGGCGGAGGAAGGAAGGTCCTACAATGAGCAGTTCTTC	CASSSLGAEEGRSYNEQFF
15	.	TRBJ1-2	.	TRBV19	TGTGCCAGTACACCCGGGGCCCCAAATAACTATGGCTACACCTTC	CASTPGAPNNYGYTF
17	TRBD2	TRBJ2-3	.	TRBV19	TGTGCCACCCAAAGAGGGGCGAGCGGGAGGGCCGCAGATACGCAGTATTTT	CATQRGASGRAADTQYF
15	.	TRBJ2-5	.	TRBV7-8	TGTGCCAGCAGCTTAGATGGGGGGCGGCAAGAGACCCAGTACTTC	CASSLDGGRQETQYF
12	.	TRBJ1-6	.	TRBV7-9	TGTGCCAGCAGCCGCGCAGATTCACCCCTCCACTTT	CASSRADSPLHF